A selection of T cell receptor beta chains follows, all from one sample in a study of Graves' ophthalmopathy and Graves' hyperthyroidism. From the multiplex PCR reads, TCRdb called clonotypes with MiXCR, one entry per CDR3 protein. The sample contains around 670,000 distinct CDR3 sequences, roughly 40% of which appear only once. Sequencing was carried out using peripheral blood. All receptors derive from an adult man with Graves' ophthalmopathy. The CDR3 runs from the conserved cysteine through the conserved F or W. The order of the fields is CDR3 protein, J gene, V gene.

CDR3 protein: CASSPGTGQWDTEAFF
J gene: TRBJ1-1
V gene: TRBV19

CDR3 protein: CASSDPNRVIRSGYTF
J gene: TRBJ1-2
V gene: TRBV10-2

CDR3 protein: CASSYRGGTEAFF
J gene: TRBJ1-1
V gene: TRBV5-1

CDR3 protein: CASRLAEGPYDYTF
J gene: TRBJ1-2
V gene: TRBV2

CDR3 protein: CASSYSETAWGLFGEAFF
J gene: TRBJ1-1
V gene: TRBV7-3

CDR3 protein: CASSESTRVLNTEAFF
J gene: TRBJ1-1
V gene: TRBV6-5

CDR3 protein: CASRQDRGRYSPLHF
J gene: TRBJ1-6
V gene: TRBV2

CDR3 protein: CASTTTESTEAFF
J gene: TRBJ1-1
V gene: TRBV12-3/TRBV12-4

CDR3 protein: CSARPRTVAGGLNEETQYF
J gene: TRBJ2-5
V gene: TRBV20-1

CDR3 protein: CSARDLEGHNTEAFF
J gene: TRBJ1-1
V gene: TRBV20-1

CDR3 protein: CASRTGGEMNTEAFF
J gene: TRBJ1-1
V gene: TRBV19

CDR3 protein: CASSEGLNTGELFF
J gene: TRBJ2-2
V gene: TRBV10-1

CDR3 protein: CASSLGRGLNLGYTF
J gene: TRBJ1-2
V gene: TRBV10-3

CDR3 protein: CSANPGKRPFDEQYF
J gene: TRBJ2-7
V gene: TRBV20-1

CDR3 protein: CASTEERTGRGTEAFF
J gene: TRBJ1-1
V gene: TRBV2

CDR3 protein: CASVGLGSGRAEYEQYF
J gene: TRBJ2-7
V gene: TRBV6-1

CDR3 protein: CATSEQGSYEQYF
J gene: TRBJ2-7
V gene: TRBV5-4

CDR3 protein: CASSLSGGWAPLHF
J gene: TRBJ1-6
V gene: TRBV9

CDR3 protein: CASRTGGRSEAFF
J gene: TRBJ1-1
V gene: TRBV19

CDR3 protein: CASSYTRGSQPQHF
J gene: TRBJ1-5
V gene: TRBV6-6

CDR3 protein: CASSQESLADRQETQYF
J gene: TRBJ2-5
V gene: TRBV4-3

CDR3 protein: CASSPGAMAGDRTTQYF
J gene: TRBJ2-5
V gene: TRBV9

CDR3 protein: CSVEGESDNEQFF
J gene: TRBJ2-1
V gene: TRBV29-1

CDR3 protein: CSARDRAGYRQPQYF
J gene: TRBJ2-5
V gene: TRBV20-1

CDR3 protein: CASRDTLSGANVLTF
J gene: TRBJ2-6
V gene: TRBV2

CDR3 protein: CASSQDDRNTEAFF
J gene: TRBJ1-1
V gene: TRBV7-9

CDR3 protein: CASSLREANYGYTF
J gene: TRBJ1-2
V gene: TRBV5-1

CDR3 protein: CASSFPGQVYGYTF
J gene: TRBJ1-2
V gene: TRBV11-2

CDR3 protein: CASSWSGVGTGELFF
J gene: TRBJ2-2
V gene: TRBV25-1

CDR3 protein: CASSVNCEGEKLFF
J gene: TRBJ1-4
V gene: TRBV9

CDR3 protein: CSAGTAPGYTF
J gene: TRBJ1-2
V gene: TRBV20-1

CDR3 protein: CASSSDRAVNQPQHF
J gene: TRBJ1-5
V gene: TRBV7-8

CDR3 protein: CASSYVLSGNEKLFF
J gene: TRBJ1-4
V gene: TRBV10-3

CDR3 protein: CASRQRGDYSTNEKLFF
J gene: TRBJ1-4
V gene: TRBV7-8

CDR3 protein: CASSLVSSGRSHEHF
J gene: TRBJ1-5
V gene: TRBV7-9

CDR3 protein: CASSVKGNTIYF
J gene: TRBJ1-3
V gene: TRBV2

CDR3 protein: CSARPPDRLPNYGYTF
J gene: TRBJ1-2
V gene: TRBV20-1

CDR3 protein: CASSATRDNYEQYF
J gene: TRBJ2-7
V gene: TRBV2

CDR3 protein: CASAAGNTEAFF
J gene: TRBJ1-1
V gene: TRBV25-1

CDR3 protein: CASRPGLGSTDTQYF
J gene: TRBJ2-3
V gene: TRBV7-2

CDR3 protein: CSASDATYEQYF
J gene: TRBJ2-7
V gene: TRBV20-1

CDR3 protein: CAIAGTGTYGANVLTF
J gene: TRBJ2-6
V gene: TRBV10-3

CDR3 protein: CASKPEGRSPLHF
J gene: TRBJ1-6
V gene: TRBV19

CDR3 protein: CASSYRQIPDEQYF
J gene: TRBJ2-7
V gene: TRBV6-5

CDR3 protein: CASSPTGLSYEQYF
J gene: TRBJ2-7
V gene: TRBV11-2

CDR3 protein: CASSQDWEDSFHETQYF
J gene: TRBJ2-5
V gene: TRBV14

CDR3 protein: CASSSKPVGGYTF
J gene: TRBJ1-2
V gene: TRBV12-3/TRBV12-4

CDR3 protein: CASSLDSLGLGEKLFF
J gene: TRBJ1-4
V gene: TRBV5-8

CDR3 protein: CSARSSTGAVRNYGYTF
J gene: TRBJ1-2
V gene: TRBV20-1

CDR3 protein: CSVPRGRGHYGYTF
J gene: TRBJ1-2
V gene: TRBV29-1

CDR3 protein: CASSYEFGTSGSGETQYF
J gene: TRBJ2-5
V gene: TRBV2

CDR3 protein: CATSDPGTGAINQPQHF
J gene: TRBJ1-5
V gene: TRBV24-1

CDR3 protein: CASSSYRGLMNTEAFF
J gene: TRBJ1-1
V gene: TRBV11-2

CDR3 protein: CASSKHRANEQYF
J gene: TRBJ2-7
V gene: TRBV2

CDR3 protein: CSALSTGNTEAFF
J gene: TRBJ1-1
V gene: TRBV20-1

CDR3 protein: CASSDRFSGTTEAFF
J gene: TRBJ1-1
V gene: TRBV2

CDR3 protein: CASSNEQQATNEKLFF
J gene: TRBJ1-4
V gene: TRBV5-4

CDR3 protein: CSGYGSISYEQYF
J gene: TRBJ2-7
V gene: TRBV20-1

CDR3 protein: CASSLTGPISYEQYF
J gene: TRBJ2-7
V gene: TRBV7-8

CDR3 protein: CASSITGRDGANYGYTF
J gene: TRBJ1-2
V gene: TRBV19